One sample yielded the 7 T cell receptor beta chains listed below, sequenced in a study of radiation and T cells in renal cell carcinoma. Noted time point: blood 4 weeks post-SBRT, at nephrectomy. The treatment is: 15 Gy SBRT to primary tumor, nephrectomy 4 weeks later. Data came from immunoSEQ multiplex PCR; TCRdb stores just in-frame clones and leaves some out. The sample has 120,000 to 150,000 clones; approximately 86% are singletons. The sequences come from blood, collected from a patient whose treatment included radiotherapy and nephrectomy. These TCRs come from a woman in her forties or fifties with renal cell carcinoma.

The chain is built from TRBV27 and TRBJ1-1; D is perhaps TRBD1 (6 bases). Germline loops: CDR1 MNHEY, CDR2 SMNVEV (reference sequence). Trimming shortened V by 3 bases and J by 8 bases, and 16 bases separated the two germline ends. The CDR3 totals 14 residues. The CDR3 coding sequence is TGTGCCAGCAGTTTTCGTTTCGGAGGGGGGGAAGCTTTCTTT. Its translation: CASSFRFGGGEAFF.

This clone appeared a few times. The chain is built from TRBV2 and TRBJ1-5; 7 bases agree with TRBD1. The CDR3 totals 15 residues. V shed 6 bases, J shed 6 bases, and the junction held 11 bases outside the gene matches. CDR1 is SNHLY, CDR2 FYNNEI, per germline. The CDR3 protein is CASRATGWPGQPQHF. The CDR3 bases are TGTGCCAGCAGGGCGACAGGGTGGCCGGGTCAGCCCCAGCATTTT.

V and J are TRBV28 and TRBJ2-7; the D call may be TRBD1 or TRBD2 (5 bases each). The germline V and J ends were trimmed by 5 bases and 2 bases, with 13 bases remaining between them. Germline CDR1 MDHEN, CDR2 SYDVKM. The CDR3 extends over 14 amino acids. The CDR3 DNA follows: TGTGCCAGCAGTCCAGGGACGTTTACCTACGAGCAGTACTTC. Translated: CASSPGTFTYEQYF.

The chain combines TRBV6-1 with TRBJ1-2; possibly TRBD1 for D (6 bases). This CDR3 spans 13 amino acids. CDR1 is MNHNS, CDR2 SASEGT, per germline. The V gene lost 6 bases and the J gene lost 8 bases, with 16 bases spanning the gap. CDR3 in DNA: TGTGCCAGCAGATCTTCAGGGGATAAGGGCTACACCTTC. Translating gives CASRSSGDKGYTF.

The CDR3 reads CAISAQRTGGGQETQYF. CDR3 DNA sequence: TGTGCCATCAGTGCGCAACGGACAGGGGGTGGTCAAGAGACCCAGTACTTC. This chain uses TRBV10-3 with TRBJ2-5; 10 nucleotides line up with TRBD1. The V and J ends lost 4 bases and 2 bases, in that order; junction bases with no gene match: 10. The CDR3 extends over 17 amino acids. The V gene's germline CDR1 is ENHRY and CDR2 SYGVKD.

J is TRBJ2-1 and V is TRBV5-1; a possible D gene is TRBD1 (6 bases). Germline CDR1 is SGHRS and CDR2 is YFSETQ. The CDR3 spans 14 residues. V was trimmed by 0 bases and J by 7 bases, leaving 11 bases between them. The CDR3 is CASSLVQGSNEQFF. The CDR3 coding sequence is TGCGCCAGCAGCTTGGTACAGGGTTCAAATGAGCAGTTCTTC.

This sequence joins TRBV2 and TRBJ2-5, with 13 bases lining up with TRBD2. Germline assignment: CDR1 SNHLY and CDR2 FYNNEI. The CDR3 has 16 amino acids. V dropped 6 bases and J dropped 4; count of bases not matched to a gene: 8. In DNA form, the CDR3 reads TGTGCCAGCAGGGGAAGAAGACTAGCGGGAGGAGAGACCCAGTACTTC. This translates into CASRGRRLAGGETQYF.